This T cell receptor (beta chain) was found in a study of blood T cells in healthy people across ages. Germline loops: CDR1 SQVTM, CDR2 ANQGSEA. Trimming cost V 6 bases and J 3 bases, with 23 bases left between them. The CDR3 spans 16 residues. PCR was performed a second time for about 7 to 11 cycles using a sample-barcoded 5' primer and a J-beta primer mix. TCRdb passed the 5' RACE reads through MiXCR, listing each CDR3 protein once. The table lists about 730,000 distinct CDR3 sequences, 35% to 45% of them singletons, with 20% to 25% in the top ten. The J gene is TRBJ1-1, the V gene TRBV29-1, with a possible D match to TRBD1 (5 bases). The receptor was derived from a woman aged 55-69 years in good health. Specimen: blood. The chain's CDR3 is CSVTNPYGGSDTEAFF. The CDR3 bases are TGCAGCGTCACCAATCCTTACGGGGGATCTGACACTGAAGCTTTCTTT.